This T cell receptor (beta chain) was observed in a study of blood T cells in healthy people across ages. CDR1 and CDR2 (germline): GTSNPN, SVGIG (reference sequence). The CDR3 covers 13 residues. A second PCR of about 7 to 12 cycles used a sample-barcoded 5' primer and a J-beta primer mix. TCRdb re-called the 5' RACE reads with MiXCR, one entry per CDR3 protein. There are about 840,000 distinct CDR3 sequences in the sample; almost 30% occur only once, and 10% lies in the top ten. Another study also made use of these data, one on T cells of mothers and their children. From that paper: The analysis detected no persistent microchimeric T cell clones.

Sequenced material: blood. The chain joins TRBV30 to TRBJ2-5; D perhaps matches TRBD1 (5 bases). The J call may be mistaken, given a closer DNA end match to TRBJ2-7. The sequence was obtained from a middle-aged woman in good health. In nucleotides, the CDR3 is TGTGCCTGGAGTGGTGGGAAAGGGGACGAGCAGTACTTC. Translation: CAWSGGKGDEQYF.